Listed here are 32 T cell receptor beta chains from one sample, sequenced in a study of control samples from healthy donors and cancer patients. Assay used: immunoSEQ multiplex PCR; TCRdb lists only in-frame clones, some missing. The sample includes tens of thousands of clones, 70% to 90% seen only once; the top ten take around 5.7%. Material for sequencing was blood. Receptors were obtained from a woman aged 45-60 years in good health.

V is TRBV5-1 and J is TRBJ1-3; 10 nucleotides align to TRBD1. Germline V gene lookup returns CDR1 SGHRS and CDR2 YFSETQ. This CDR3 has 16 amino acids. V gave up 4 bases and J gave up 4 bases; unmatched junction bases: 8. CDR3 nucleotides: TGCGCCAGCAGCAGATCCGGGACAGGGGACGGAAACACCATATATTTT. This sequence encodes CASSRSGTGDGNTIYF.

This chain links TRBV9 with TRBJ1-6; TRBD1 agrees at 7 bases. Per germline, CDR1 SGDLS and CDR2 YYNGEE. After removal of 7 bases from V and 7 bases from J, the junction contained 11 bases not matched to a gene. This CDR3 comprises 15 residues. The CDR3 sequence: CASDQTGTLNSPLHF. In nucleotides, the CDR3 is TGTGCCAGCGACCAGACAGGGACCTTGAATTCACCCCTCCACTTT.

This rearrangement joins TRBV20-1 to TRBJ2-7; 8 nucleotides line up with TRBD2. Germline assignment: CDR1 DFQATT and CDR2 SNEGSKA (reference sequence). V shed 3 bases, J shed 4 bases, and the junction held 14 bases outside the gene matches. This CDR3 comprises 16 residues. The CDR3 sequence is CSASPLGAGEGYEQYF. CDR3 DNA sequence: TGCAGTGCTAGTCCCCTGGGAGCGGGGGAAGGGTACGAGCAGTACTTC.

The chain has TRBV6-5 and TRBJ2-7; 8 bases fit TRBD2. J lost 2 bases, V lost 6 bases, and 6 bases had no gene match. Germline-derived CDR1 and CDR2 are MNHEY and SVGAGI. The CDR3 totals 14 residues. This CDR3 is CASSYSGGTYEQYF. CDR3 in DNA: TGTGCCAGCAGCTATTCGGGGGGGACCTACGAGCAGTACTTC.

This chain joins TRBV7-9 and TRBJ2-4; D unclear. Trimming left V 2 bases short and J 9 bases short, with 14 bases between. This CDR3 has 14 residues. Germline loops: CDR1 SEHNR, CDR2 FQNEAQ (reference sequence). The CDR3 sequence: CASSLPARWGIQYF. In DNA form, the CDR3 reads TGTGCCAGCAGCTTACCAGCTCGGTGGGGCATTCAGTACTTC.

This clone showed up just once. The rearrangement links TRBV21-1 to TRBJ1-6. TRBV21-1 is noted as a pseudogene. The CDR3 covers 13 residues. The CDR3 here is CASGELINSPLHF. The CDR3 coding sequence is TGTGCCAGCGGAGAACTGATTAATTCACCCCTCCACTTT.

This clone has just one count. Other DNA sequences of this sample code for an identical CDR3. The chain recombines TRBV6-5 with TRBJ2-7, with 7 bases aligning to TRBD1. V lost 6 bases, J lost 2 bases, and 4 bases stayed unmatched. Per germline, CDR1 MNHEY and CDR2 SVGAGI. CDR3 length: 13 residues. CDR3 loop: CASSRGLAYEQYF. CDR3 nucleotide sequence: TGTGCCAGCAGCAGGGGGTTAGCCTACGAGCAGTACTTC.

CDR3 DNA: TGCAGTGCGAGAAATTTGGCTGAAGCTTTCTTT. Encoded protein: CSARNLAEAFF. J is TRBJ1-1 and V is TRBV20-1; no firm D call. V lost 6 bases to trimming and J lost 6 bases, with 11 bases between them. Germline loops: CDR1 DFQATT, CDR2 SNEGSKA (reference sequence). CDR3 length: 11 residues.

The rearrangement joins TRBV6-5 to TRBJ2-4, with D tentatively TRBD2 (5 bases). Germline V gene data show CDR1 as MNHEY and CDR2 as SVGAGI. This CDR3 has 13 residues. V lost 8 bases and J 6 bases, leaving 14 bases between the germline ends. The CDR3 region is CASAPRGINIQYF. The CDR3, as DNA: TGTGCCAGCGCCCCTCGAGGGATAAACATTCAGTACTTC.

The chain is built from TRBV12-3 or TRBV12-4 and TRBJ2-7; possible D gene TRBD1, 5 bases. Deletions cut 8 bases from V and 4 bases from J, with 12 bases between. The CDR3 has 12 amino acids. CDR3 DNA: TGTGCCAGCCGATTAGGGGCGTACGAGCAGTACTTC. It translates to CASRLGAYEQYF.

This chain joins TRBV7-9 and TRBJ1-2; 8 bases are shared with TRBD1. Germline trimming cut 5 bases from V and 1 base from J; bases unmatched to any gene: 3. CDR1 and CDR2 (germline): SEHNR, FQNEAQ (reference sequence). This CDR3 has 14 amino acids. The CDR3 reads CASSIGQGNYGYTF. CDR3 bases: TGTGCCAGCAGCATCGGACAGGGTAACTATGGCTACACCTTC.

V usage is TRBV5-1 and J usage is TRBJ2-2; TRBD1 agrees at 7 bases. V was pared by 4 bases and J by 1 base, with 16 bases of the junction left unmatched. Germline CDR1 SGHRS, CDR2 YFSETQ. The CDR3 spans 19 residues. CDR3 coding DNA: TGCGCCAGCAGCCCTGGCCGAACCAAGGGGGCAAGGAACACCGGGGAGCTGTTTTTT. Protein: CASSPGRTKGARNTGELFF. The full variable domain, completed using reference TRBV5-1 and TRBJ2-2, is KAGVTQTPRYLIKTRGQQVTLSCSPISGHRSVSWYQQTPGQGLQFLFEYFSETQRNKGNFPGRFSGRQFSNSRSEMNVSTLELGDSALYLCASSPGRTKGARNTGELFFGEGSRLTVL.

The chain carries TRBV18 and TRBJ2-7, with no clear D. Germline CDR1 is KGHSH and CDR2 is LQKENI. Trimming left V 3 bases short and J 1 base short, with 13 bases between. The CDR3 has 15 amino acids. The CDR3 DNA sequence: TGTGCCAGCTCACCGTCCCCGACATTTTCCTACGAGCAGTACTTC. It specifies CASSPSPTFSYEQYF.

The chain carries TRBV5-4 and TRBJ1-6; perhaps TRBD1 as D (5 bases). Per germline, CDR1 SGHNT and CDR2 YYREEE (reference sequence). V dropped 5 bases and J dropped 7 bases, with 10 bases sitting between them. There are 13 residues in the CDR3. Here the CDR3 reads CASSVTENSPLHF. For the CDR3, the DNA is TGTGCCAGCAGTGTGACAGAGAATTCACCCCTCCACTTT.

This clone was recorded once. The chain couples TRBV19 to TRBJ1-6; a weak D match, TRBD1 (6 bases). Trimming shortened V by 9 bases and J by 7 bases, and 13 bases separated the two germline ends. Germline values: CDR1 LNHDA, CDR2 SQIVND (reference sequence). This CDR3 contains 13 residues. DNA of the CDR3: TGTGCCAGCAGACAGGAGGGGAATTCACCCCTCCACTTT. This encodes CASRQEGNSPLHF. Together with reference TRBV19 and TRBJ1-6, the CDR3 gives the full variable domain: DGGITQSPKYLFRKEGQNVTLSCEQNLNHDAMYWYRQDPGQGLRLIYYSQIVNDFQKGDIAEGYSVSREKKESFPLTVTSAQKNPTAFYLCASRQEGNSPLHFGNGTRLTVT.

The chain recombines TRBV11-2 with TRBJ2-1; 11 bases are a match to TRBD2. Germline V lookup: CDR1 SGHAT, CDR2 FQNNGV. This CDR3 is 15 amino acids long. Losses at the gene ends were 0 bases for V and 12 bases for J; bases not matched to a gene: 7. The CDR3 nucleotides read TGTGCCAGCAGCTTAGAGCCTAGCGGGGGGTTCTTGCAGTTCTTC. Translating gives CASSLEPSGGFLQFF.

The rearrangement uses TRBV10-1 and TRBJ2-1; D remains unclear. The CDR3 length is 12 residues. Trimming removed 0 bases from V and 4 bases from J, with 1 base in between. Germline V CDR1 and CDR2: WNHNN, SYGVQD (reference sequence). The CDR3 loop reads CASSESYNEQFF. Here the CDR3 DNA reads TGCGCCAGCAGTGAGTCTTACAATGAGCAGTTCTTC.

This sequence joins TRBV18 and TRBJ2-6; no reliable D call. This CDR3 comprises 18 residues. Trimming cost V 5 bases and J 0 bases, with 17 bases left between them. The germline V gene encodes CDR1 KGHSH and CDR2 LQKENI. The CDR3 DNA reads as TGTGCCAGCTCAAAAGACACGATCTTAAACTCTGGGGCCAACGTCCTGACTTTC. This codes for CASSKDTILNSGANVLTF.

The chain employs TRBV18 and TRBJ1-3; a possible D gene is TRBD1 (5 bases). The V end was cut by 4 bases, the J end by 0 bases, with 13 bases between. The CDR3 has 16 amino acids. The germline CDR1 and CDR2 sequences are KGHSH and LQKENI. The CDR3 reads CASSRGLGSSGNTIYF. The CDR3 coding sequence is TGTGCCAGCTCACGGGGACTGGGGAGCTCTGGAAACACCATATATTTT. Looking up the rest from reference TRBV18 and TRBJ1-3 gives the full variable domain: NAGVMQNPRHLVRRRGQEARLRCSPMKGHSHVYWYRQLPEEGLKFMVYLQKENIIDESGMPKERFSAEFPKEGPSILRIQQVVRGDSAAYFCASSRGLGSSGNTIYFGEGSWLTVV.

This clone came up a few times. V gene TRBV2 combines with J gene TRBJ1-5; D is possibly TRBD1 (5 bases). Germline assignment: CDR1 SNHLY and CDR2 FYNNEI. The CDR3 consists of 13 residues. Trimming took 4 bases from V and 6 from J, leaving 10 bases between them. CDR3 amino acids: CASSGFRAQPQHF. The CDR3 bases are TGTGCCAGCAGTGGATTCAGGGCTCAGCCCCAGCATTTT. Together with reference TRBV2 and TRBJ1-5, the CDR3 gives the full variable domain: EPEVTQTPSHQVTQMGQEVILRCVPISNHLYFYWYRQILGQKVEFLVSFYNNEISEKSEIFDDQFSVERPDGSNFTLKIRSTKLEDSAMYFCASSGFRAQPQHFGDGTRLSIL.

This clone was observed a single time. The V and J genes are TRBV5-6 and TRBJ1-1, with 11 bases aligning to TRBD1. The junction had 12 bases not matched to a gene; V was cut back by 4 bases and J by 7 bases. CDR1 SGHDT and CDR2 YYEEEE come from the germline V gene. This CDR3 contains 16 residues. The CDR3 DNA reads TGTGCCAGCAGCCTGACCGGGACAGGGGGTTTTGGTGAAGCTTTCTTT. Protein product: CASSLTGTGGFGEAFF.

The genes are TRBV12-3 or TRBV12-4 and TRBJ2-2; TRBD1 aligns across 8 bases. The CDR3 is made up of 13 amino acids. With 5 bases clipped from V and 4 bases from J, the junction kept 0 bases outside the gene matches. CDR3 nucleotide sequence: TGTGCCAGCAGTGGGACAGGCACCGGGGAGCTGTTTTTT. It is translated as CASSGTGTGELFF.

The chain combines TRBV5-1 with TRBJ2-1, with a possible D match to TRBD2 (6 bases). This CDR3 comprises 17 residues. Germline CDR1 is SGHRS and CDR2 is YFSETQ. Deletions cut 10 bases from V and 5 bases from J, with 28 bases between. CDR3 sequence: CAGLGLPIPLENNEQFF. Here the CDR3 DNA reads TGCGCCGGATTGGGACTTCCAATCCCTCTTGAAAACAATGAGCAGTTCTTC.

V gene TRBV14 combines with J gene TRBJ1-2; D unresolved. CDR1 and CDR2 (germline): SGHDN, FVKESK. Trimming pared 0 bases from V and 0 bases from J, leaving 11 bases between. The CDR3 extends over 16 amino acids. The CDR3 is CASSQDTQEANYGYTF. In nucleotides, the CDR3 is TGTGCCAGCAGCCAAGATACCCAGGAAGCTAACTATGGCTACACCTTC.

The rearrangement links TRBV2 to TRBJ1-2, with no clear D. Per germline, CDR1 SNHLY and CDR2 FYNNEI. V dropped 4 bases and J dropped 7 bases, with 13 bases sitting between them. This CDR3 region has 13 residues. CDR3 DNA: TGTGCCAGCAGTGTTCAGGTATTAGGTGGCTACACCTTC. Amino acids: CASSVQVLGGYTF. The full variable domain, its missing parts supplied by reference TRBV2 and TRBJ1-2, is EPEVTQTPSHQVTQMGQEVILRCVPISNHLYFYWYRQILGQKVEFLVSFYNNEISEKSEIFDDQFSVERPDGSNFTLKIRSTKLEDSAMYFCASSVQVLGGYTFGSGTRLTVV.

The rearrangement uses TRBV4-1 and TRBJ2-7; 8 nucleotides agree with TRBD2. V lost 4 bases, J lost 2 bases, and 10 bases stayed unmatched. This CDR3 spans 16 amino acids. In germline, CDR1 is MGHRA, CDR2 YSYEKL. The CDR3, as DNA: TGCGCCAGCAGCCCCTCTTTCCCGGGGGGGGCCTACGAGCAGTACTTC. This codes for CASSPSFPGGAYEQYF.

The V and J genes are TRBV19 and TRBJ1-2; no definite D call. The CDR3 has 10 amino acids. The V gene lost 4 bases and the J gene lost 6 bases, with 3 bases spanning the gap. Germline CDR1 reads LNHDA; CDR2 reads SQIVND (reference sequence). In DNA form, the CDR3 reads TGTGCCAGTAGTAAGGATGGCTACACCTTC. Residues: CASSKDGYTF.

J is TRBJ2-2 and V is TRBV2; D possibly corresponds to TRBD2 (6 bases). The V gene's germline CDR1 is SNHLY and CDR2 FYNNEI. The length of the CDR3 is 16 residues. V shed 2 bases and J shed 0 bases, with 10 bases lying between them. CDR3 amino acids: CASSEWRAPNTGELFF. The CDR3 DNA reads TGTGCCAGCAGTGAATGGAGGGCCCCGAACACCGGGGAGCTGTTTTTT. Variable domain in full (rest from reference TRBV2 and TRBJ2-2): EPEVTQTPSHQVTQMGQEVILRCVPISNHLYFYWYRQILGQKVEFLVSFYNNEISEKSEIFDDQFSVERPDGSNFTLKIRSTKLEDSAMYFCASSEWRAPNTGELFFGEGSRLTVL.

This clone was recorded only once. CDR3 sequence: CSARSGDEQYF. In DNA, the CDR3 is TGCAGTGCTAGGAGCGGGGACGAGCAGTACTTC. The V call is TRBV20-1, the J call TRBJ2-7, with TRBD2 identical over 7 bases. Per germline, CDR1 DFQATT and CDR2 SNEGSKA (reference sequence). CDR3 length equals 11 residues. V trimming: 3 bases; J trimming: 5 bases; junction bases outside the gene matches: 1.

This chain links TRBV5-8 with TRBJ1-4; D gene unclear. The CDR3 totals 14 residues. The V and J ends lost 0 bases and 8 bases respectively, with 11 bases between them. Looked up from germline, CDR1 is SGHTS and CDR2 is YDEGEE. CDR3 bases: TGTGCCAGCAGCTTGGAAGGGTCCAACGAAAAACTGTTTTTT. Translating gives CASSLEGSNEKLFF.

The J gene is TRBJ1-2, the V gene TRBV2; D ambiguous. Trimming left V 4 bases short and J 4 bases short, with 7 bases between. Germline lookup yields CDR1 SNHLY and CDR2 FYNNEI. The CDR3 covers 12 residues. CDR3 sequence (DNA): TGTGCCAGCAGTGGGGCACTCTATGGCTACACCTTC. Protein sequence: CASSGALYGYTF.

The chain couples TRBV4-1 to TRBJ2-1; 9 bases are a match to TRBD2. The CDR3 covers 15 residues. Losses at the gene ends were 4 bases for V and 3 bases for J; bases not matched to a gene: 4. Germline V gene sequence: CDR1 MGHRA, CDR2 YSYEKL. CDR3 bases: TGCGCCAGCAGCCGTGCGGGGGGGGACTACAATGAGCAGTTCTTC. Protein sequence: CASSRAGGDYNEQFF.